This T cell receptor beta chain was recovered during a study of TIL therapy for anti-PD-1-resistant metastatic lung cancer. Study as a whole: Several tumors were EGFR-mutant and two were ALK-rearranged. Median tumor mutation burden was 1.5 mutations per megabase.

The time point is: pre-treatment sample, taken before nivolumab and TIL therapy. Most excised metastases sampled were pleural nodules or supraclavicular lymph nodes. Findings of the study overall: Treatment-naive, never-smoker and oncogene-addicted patients were overrepresented in this highly selected cohort.

To note about this clone: Its antigen is unidentified.

Sequencing used immunoSEQ v3. Sequenced by immunoSEQ multiplex PCR; TCRdb stores in-frame clones only, minus some. The sample carries roughly 92,000 clones, roughly 65% recorded once. This CDR3 comprises 16 residues. Germline V gives CDR1 SGDLS, CDR2 YYNGEE. Trimming cost V 4 bases and J 5 bases; bases outside gene matches: 9. Sequenced here: tumor tissue, sampled at baseline. The receptor comes from a person between 25 and 80 years old with non-small cell lung cancer. The V gene is TRBV9, the J gene TRBJ2-5, with 12 bases lining up with TRBD2. The CDR3 coding sequence is TGTGCCAGCAGCCTACGACTAGCGGGAGAGAGGGAGACCCAGTACTTC. It codes for CASSLRLAGERETQYF.